This paragraph covers one T cell receptor (beta chain) sequence. Its matching antigen is unknown. The germline V gene encodes CDR1 GTSNPN and CDR2 SVGIG (reference sequence). V lost 0 bases to trimming and J lost 9 bases; unmatched junction nucleotides: 3. This CDR3 comprises 13 residues. Data came from immunoSEQ multiplex PCR; TCRdb stores just in-frame clones and leaves some out. The sample lists over 95,000 clones, approximately 90% occurring once. The data stem from a study of T cell responses to AZD1222 COVID-19 vaccine. Overall study: The analysis combined second doses at about 4 or about 12 weeks. The study, taken as a whole, reports: Repertoires were obtained solely post-peak T cell response.

V and J are TRBV30 and TRBJ2-1, with TRBD1 matching over 9 bases. This sample comprised peripheral blood, obtained on day 0 of AZD1222 vaccination. The receptor comes from an adult in good health. The CDR3 region is CAWSVIQGAEQFF. The CDR3 DNA reads as TGTGCCTGGAGTGTAATACAGGGGGCTGAGCAGTTCTTC.